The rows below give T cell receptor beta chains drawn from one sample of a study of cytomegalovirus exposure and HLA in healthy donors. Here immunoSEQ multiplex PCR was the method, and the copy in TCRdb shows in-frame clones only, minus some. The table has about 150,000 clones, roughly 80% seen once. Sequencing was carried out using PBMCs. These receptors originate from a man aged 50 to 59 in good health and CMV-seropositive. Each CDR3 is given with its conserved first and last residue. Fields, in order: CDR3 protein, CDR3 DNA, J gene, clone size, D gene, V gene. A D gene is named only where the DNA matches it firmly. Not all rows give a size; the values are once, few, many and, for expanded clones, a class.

CDR3: CASSLRGQGIPGELFF; DNA: TGTGCCAGCAGCTTAAGGGGACAGGGTATTCCCGGGGAGCTGTTTTTT; J: TRBJ2-2; size: once; D: TRBD1; V: TRBV11-3
CDR3: CASSQVAQGSYEQYF; DNA: TGCGCCAGCAGCCAAGTGGCTCAGGGGTCCTACGAGCAGTACTTC; J: TRBJ2-7; size: NA; D: NA; V: TRBV4-3
CDR3: CAWSAPMSSYNSPLHF; DNA: TGTGCCTGGAGTGCCCCGATGAGCTCCTATAATTCACCCCTCCACTTT; J: TRBJ1-6; size: NA; D: NA; V: TRBV30
CDR3: CASRLAGEGQGNNQPQHF; DNA: TGTGCAAGTCGCTTAGCGGGGGAGGGACAGGGGAACAATCAGCCCCAGCATTTT; J: TRBJ1-5; size: NA; D: NA; V: TRBV12-2
CDR3: CASSQGQGRRGTF; DNA: TGTGCCAGCAGCCAAGGACAGGGCAGAAGGGGCACCTTC; J: TRBJ1-2; size: NA; D: TRBD1; V: TRBV2
CDR3: CASSLAQGITFGQYF; DNA: TGTGCCAGCAGCTTAGCACAGGGGATCACCTTTGGGCAGTACTTC; J: TRBJ2-7; size: NA; D: TRBD1; V: TRBV7-2
CDR3: CAISTSGRDNGELFF; DNA: TGTGCCATCAGTACTAGCGGGAGGGATAACGGGGAGCTGTTTTTT; J: TRBJ2-2; size: NA; D: TRBD2; V: TRBV10-3
CDR3: CASRTAQGPQYF; DNA: TGTGCCAGCAGAACGGCACAGGGGCCCCAGTATTTT; J: TRBJ2-3; size: NA; D: TRBD1; V: TRBV6-5
CDR3: CASSPLTMAEAFF; DNA: TGTGCCAGCTCACCGCTAACCATGGCTGAAGCTTTCTTT; J: TRBJ1-1; size: NA; D: NA; V: TRBV18
CDR3: CASSQDPAGSGDEKLFF; DNA: TGCGCCAGCAGCCAAGATCCCGCCGGGTCCGGGGATGAAAAACTGTTTTTT; J: TRBJ1-4; size: NA; D: NA; V: TRBV4-1
CDR3: CASSLGRLSPPSFLNNEQFF; DNA: TGTGCCAGCAGCTTGGGCAGACTGTCTCCCCCTTCATTCCTTAACAATGAGCAGTTCTTC; J: TRBJ2-1; size: once; D: NA; V: TRBV5-5
CDR3: CASSTRRSYEQYF; DNA: TGTGCCAGCAGCACTCGGAGATCCTACGAGCAGTACTTC; J: TRBJ2-7; size: NA; D: NA; V: TRBV7-8
CDR3: CASSLQGGTDTQYF; DNA: TGTGCCAGCAGCTTACAGGGAGGCACAGATACGCAGTATTTT; J: TRBJ2-3; size: NA; D: NA; V: TRBV2
CDR3: CASSQMTGADTEAFF; DNA: TGTGCCAGCAGCCAAATGACAGGGGCGGACACTGAAGCTTTCTTT; J: TRBJ1-1; size: NA; D: TRBD1; V: TRBV14
CDR3: CASSTNRVMNTEAFF; DNA: TGTGCCAGCAGCACGAATCGGGTTATGAACACTGAAGCTTTCTTT; J: TRBJ1-1; size: NA; D: NA; V: TRBV13
CDR3: CASSPQDRGGEQYF; DNA: TGTGCCAGCAGCCCCCAGGACAGGGGGGGCGAGCAGTACTTC; J: TRBJ2-7; size: NA; D: TRBD1; V: TRBV7-9
CDR3: CASSIGLAGGYEQYF; DNA: TGTGCCAGCAGCATTGGACTAGCGGGGGGCTACGAGCAGTACTTC; J: TRBJ2-7; size: NA; D: TRBD2; V: TRBV11-1
CDR3: CASSTDRTMNTEAFF; DNA: TGTGCCAGCAGCACGGACAGAACCATGAACACTGAAGCTTTCTTT; J: TRBJ1-1; size: NA; D: NA; V: TRBV5-4
CDR3: CASSRWTESNYGYTF; DNA: TGTGCCAGCAGCCGGTGGACAGAATCTAACTATGGCTACACCTTC; J: TRBJ1-2; size: NA; D: NA; V: TRBV7-9
CDR3: CASSETISNYGYTF; DNA: TGTGCCAGCTCAGAGACAATCTCCAACTATGGCTACACCTTC; J: TRBJ1-2; size: NA; D: NA; V: TRBV18
CDR3: CASRKQGIREKLFF; DNA: TGTGCCAGCAGAAAACAGGGAATTCGTGAAAAACTGTTTTTT; J: TRBJ1-4; size: once; D: NA; V: TRBV27
CDR3: CASSYITSSEQFF; DNA: TGTGCCAGCAGTTATATCACTAGCTCTGAGCAGTTCTTC; J: TRBJ2-1; size: once; D: NA; V: TRBV6-5
CDR3: CSVEAGSSYTF; DNA: TGCAGCGTTGAAGCCGGGAGCAGCTACACCTTC; J: TRBJ1-2; size: NA; D: NA; V: TRBV29-1
CDR3: CASRTTGGINTEAFF; DNA: TGTGCCAGCAGAACGACAGGGGGCATAAACACTGAAGCTTTCTTT; J: TRBJ1-1; size: NA; D: TRBD1; V: TRBV28
CDR3: CASSLVGGNEQFF; DNA: TGTGCCAGCAGTTTAGTGGGGGGCAATGAGCAGTTCTTC; J: TRBJ2-1; size: NA; D: NA; V: TRBV27
CDR3: CASSNSGSGTDTQYF; DNA: TGCGCCAGCAGCAACAGCGGGAGTGGTACAGATACGCAGTATTTT; J: TRBJ2-3; size: few; D: TRBD2; V: TRBV5-1